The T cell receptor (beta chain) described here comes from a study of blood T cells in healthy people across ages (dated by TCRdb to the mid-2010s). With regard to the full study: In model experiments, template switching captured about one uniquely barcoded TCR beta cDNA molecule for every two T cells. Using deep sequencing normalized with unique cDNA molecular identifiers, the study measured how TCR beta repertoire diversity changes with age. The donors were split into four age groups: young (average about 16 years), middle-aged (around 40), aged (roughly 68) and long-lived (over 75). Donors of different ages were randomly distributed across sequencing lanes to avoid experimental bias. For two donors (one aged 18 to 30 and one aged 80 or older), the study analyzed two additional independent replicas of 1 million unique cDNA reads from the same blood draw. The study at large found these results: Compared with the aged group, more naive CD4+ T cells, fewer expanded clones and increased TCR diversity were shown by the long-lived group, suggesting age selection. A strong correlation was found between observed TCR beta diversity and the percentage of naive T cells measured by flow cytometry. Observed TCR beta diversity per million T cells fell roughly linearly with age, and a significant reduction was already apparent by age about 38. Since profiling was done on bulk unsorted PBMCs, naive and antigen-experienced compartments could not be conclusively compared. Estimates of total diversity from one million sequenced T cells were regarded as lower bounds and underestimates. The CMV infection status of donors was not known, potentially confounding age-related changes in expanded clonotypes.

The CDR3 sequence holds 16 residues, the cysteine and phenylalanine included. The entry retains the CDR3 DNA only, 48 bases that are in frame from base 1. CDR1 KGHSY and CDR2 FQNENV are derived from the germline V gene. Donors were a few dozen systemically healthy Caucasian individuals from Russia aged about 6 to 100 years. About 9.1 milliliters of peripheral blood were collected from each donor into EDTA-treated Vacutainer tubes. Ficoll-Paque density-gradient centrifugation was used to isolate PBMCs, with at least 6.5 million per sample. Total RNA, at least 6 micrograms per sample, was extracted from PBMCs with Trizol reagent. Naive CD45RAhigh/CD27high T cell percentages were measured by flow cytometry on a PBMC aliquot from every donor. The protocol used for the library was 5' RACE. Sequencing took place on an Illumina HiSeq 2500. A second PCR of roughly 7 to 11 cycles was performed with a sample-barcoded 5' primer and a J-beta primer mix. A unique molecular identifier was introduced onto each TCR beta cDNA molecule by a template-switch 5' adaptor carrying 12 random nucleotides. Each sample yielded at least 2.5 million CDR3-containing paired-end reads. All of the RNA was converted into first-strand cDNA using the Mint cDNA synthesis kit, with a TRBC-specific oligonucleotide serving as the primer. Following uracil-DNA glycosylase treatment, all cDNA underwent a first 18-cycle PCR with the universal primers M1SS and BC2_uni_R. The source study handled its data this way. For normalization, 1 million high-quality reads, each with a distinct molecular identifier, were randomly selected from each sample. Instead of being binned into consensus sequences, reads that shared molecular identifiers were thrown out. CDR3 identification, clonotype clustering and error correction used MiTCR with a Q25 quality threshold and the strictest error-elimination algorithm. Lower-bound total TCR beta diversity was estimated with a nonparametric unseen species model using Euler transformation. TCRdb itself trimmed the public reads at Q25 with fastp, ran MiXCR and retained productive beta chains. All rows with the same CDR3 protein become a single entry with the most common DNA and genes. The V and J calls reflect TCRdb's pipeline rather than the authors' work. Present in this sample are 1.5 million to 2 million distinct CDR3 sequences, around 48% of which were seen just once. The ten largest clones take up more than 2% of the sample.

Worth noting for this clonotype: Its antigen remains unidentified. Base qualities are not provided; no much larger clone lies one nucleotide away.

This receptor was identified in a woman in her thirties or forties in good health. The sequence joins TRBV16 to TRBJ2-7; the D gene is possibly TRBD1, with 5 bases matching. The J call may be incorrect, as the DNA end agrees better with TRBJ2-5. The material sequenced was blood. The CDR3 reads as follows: CASSQFIRRQQETQYF. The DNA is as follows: TGTGCCAGCAGCCAATTTATACGCCGACAGCAAGAGACCCAGTACTTC.